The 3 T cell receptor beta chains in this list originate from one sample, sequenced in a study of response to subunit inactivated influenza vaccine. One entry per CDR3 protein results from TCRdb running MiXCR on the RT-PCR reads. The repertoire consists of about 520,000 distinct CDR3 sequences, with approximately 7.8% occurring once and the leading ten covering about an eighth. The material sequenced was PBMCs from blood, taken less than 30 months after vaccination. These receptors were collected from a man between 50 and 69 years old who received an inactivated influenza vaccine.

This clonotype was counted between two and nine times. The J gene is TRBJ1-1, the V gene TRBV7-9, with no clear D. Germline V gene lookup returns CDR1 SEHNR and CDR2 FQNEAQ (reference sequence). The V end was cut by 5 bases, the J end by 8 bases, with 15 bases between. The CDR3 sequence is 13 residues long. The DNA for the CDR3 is TGTGCCAGCAGCACACACCCGACGGCAGAAGCTTTCTTT. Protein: CASSTHPTAEAFF.

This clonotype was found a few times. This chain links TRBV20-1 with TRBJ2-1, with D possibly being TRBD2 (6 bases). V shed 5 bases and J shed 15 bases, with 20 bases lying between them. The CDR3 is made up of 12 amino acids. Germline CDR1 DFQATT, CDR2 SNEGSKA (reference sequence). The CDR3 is CSASWGLSLGFF. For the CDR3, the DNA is TGCAGTGCTTCCTGGGGACTTTCTCTGGGGTTCTTC.

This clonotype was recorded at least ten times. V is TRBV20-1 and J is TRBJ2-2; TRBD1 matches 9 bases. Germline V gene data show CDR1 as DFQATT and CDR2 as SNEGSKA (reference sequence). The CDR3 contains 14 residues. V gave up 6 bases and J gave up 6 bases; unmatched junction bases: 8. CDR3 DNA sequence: TGCAGTGCCAGGGAACAGGGGGCGGCCGGGGAGCTGTTTTTT. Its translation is CSAREQGAAGELFF.